These 26 T cell receptor beta chains were all obtained from the same sample, sequenced in a study of blood T cell repertoires in COVID-19 (dated by TCRdb to between 2020 and 2021). The method behind the library was the immunoSEQ multiplex PCR assay. TCRdb stores this immuneACCESS table with in-frame sequences only. Part of the clones is absent; in the studies checked, under half of the shortfall reflects unresolved V genes, and no reason is known for the rest. Across this sample there are about 200,000 clones, with just over 85% seen only once. Almost 4.5% of the sample is in the top ten clones. Sequenced sample: peripheral blood. These receptor sequences come from a man in his fifties with acute or convalescent COVID-19.

This chain connects TRBV30 to TRBJ1-1; TRBD1 is a possible D gene (5 bases). V lost 0 bases, J lost 7 bases, and 9 bases lay in between. CDR3 length: 12 residues. CDR1 and CDR2 from the germline V gene are GTSNPN and SVGIG (reference sequence). The CDR3 region has the DNA TGTGCCTGGAGTGTACGGGGGAGTGAAGCTTTCTTT. Its translation: CAWSVRGSEAFF.

The chain links TRBV5-5 to TRBJ1-2; tentative D call: TRBD1 (6 bases). Looked up from germline, CDR1 is SGHKS and CDR2 is YYEKEE (reference sequence). The V gene lost 6 bases and the J gene lost 2 bases, with 23 bases spanning the gap. The CDR3 is 17 amino acids. The chain's CDR3 is CASIARAGTQTNYGYTF. CDR3 nucleotides: TGTGCCAGCATCGCCCGGGCCGGGACACAGACGAACTATGGCTACACCTTC.

The chain uses TRBV6-5 and TRBJ1-2; 7 positions match TRBD1. The CDR3 covers 15 residues. Trimming took 5 bases from V and 0 from J; bases not matched to a gene: 6. Germline V CDR1 and CDR2: MNHEY, SVGAGI. The CDR3 coding sequence is TGTGCCAGCAGTCAGACAGGGAATCCTAACTATGGCTACACCTTC. Amino acids: CASSQTGNPNYGYTF.

This clone was found once. This chain connects TRBV5-6 to TRBJ2-7; 13 bases map to TRBD2. V lost 4 bases, J lost 6 bases, and 16 bases stayed unmatched. This CDR3 is 18 amino acids long. Per the germline V gene, CDR1 is SGHDT and CDR2 is YYEEEE. The CDR3 DNA follows: TGTGCCAGCAGCGGGACACGGACTAGCGGGGGCCCTCGAAGCGAGCAGTACTTC. The encoded protein is CASSGTRTSGGPRSEQYF. Variable domain in full (rest from reference TRBV5-6 and TRBJ2-7): DAGVTQSPTHLIKTRGQQVTLRCSPKSGHDTVSWYQQALGQGPQFIFQYYEEEERQRGNFPDRFSGHQFPNYSSELNVNALLLGDSALYLCASSGTRTSGGPRSEQYFGPGTRLTVT.

The chain combines TRBV10-1 with TRBJ1-1; D ambiguous. Trimming shortened V by 6 bases and J by 0 bases, and 8 bases separated the two germline ends. Germline V CDR1 and CDR2: WNHNN, SYGVQD (reference sequence). CDR3 length: 13 residues. Here the CDR3 reads CASREGMNTEAFF. The DNA for the CDR3 is TGCGCCAGCAGGGAGGGCATGAACACTGAAGCTTTCTTT.

The chain links TRBV7-8 to TRBJ1-1; the match to TRBD1 covers 9 bases. This CDR3 has 14 residues. Germline values: CDR1 SGHVS, CDR2 FQNEAQ. V lost 5 bases, J lost 1 base, and 2 bases stayed unmatched. The CDR3 nucleotides read TGTGCCAGCAGCCCGGGACAGGGGAACACTGAAGCTTTCTTT. Its translation: CASSPGQGNTEAFF.

The gene calls are TRBV2 and TRBJ1-2; D unclear. This CDR3 spans 13 amino acids. Looked up from germline, CDR1 is SNHLY and CDR2 is FYNNEI. Trimming shortened V by 5 bases and J by 4 bases, and 11 bases separated the two germline ends. As DNA, the CDR3 is TGTGCCAGCAGTCCAGACGGGAGCTATGGCTACACCTTC. Translating gives CASSPDGSYGYTF.

V is TRBV10-2 and J is TRBJ1-3, with D possibly TRBD1 on 5 matching bases. Trimming removed 2 bases from V and 0 bases from J, with 11 bases in between. The germline gives CDR1 WSHSY, CDR2 SAAADI. The CDR3 runs 16 residues. CDR3 residues: CASSEVWDFSGNTIYF. The CDR3 nucleotides are TGCGCCAGCAGTGAGGTCTGGGACTTCTCTGGAAACACCATATATTTT.

The rearrangement uses TRBV12-5 and TRBJ1-6, with 9 positions matching TRBD1. Germline CDR1 reads LGHNT; CDR2 reads FRNRAP. The CDR3 runs 15 residues. Losses at the gene ends were 6 bases for V and 10 bases for J; bases not matched to a gene: 10. CDR3 residues: CASGPFTGGSSPLHF. Written as DNA, the CDR3 is TGTGCTAGTGGACCCTTCACAGGGGGCTCATCACCCCTCCACTTT.

The chain combines TRBV12-3 or TRBV12-4 with TRBJ1-5, with unresolved D. Trimming cost V 3 bases and J 5 bases, with 8 bases left between them. The CDR3 covers 13 residues. The CDR3 region has the DNA TGTGCCAGCAGTTTGGGAGGCGATCAGCCCCAGCATTTT. Protein: CASSLGGDQPQHF.

Worth noting for this clone: The junction does not match germline at one end; this may be a read error. The V and J genes are TRBV6-5 and TRBJ2-3, with D perhaps matching TRBD1 (7 bases). Germline V gene data show CDR1 as MNHEY and CDR2 as SVGAGI. The CDR3 sequence is 14 residues long. CDR3 in amino acids: CASSKQGRTGTQYF. The CDR3 bases are TGTGCCAGCAGTAAACAGGGGAGGACAGGTACGCAGTATTTT.

V gene TRBV2 combines with J gene TRBJ1-2; D perhaps matches TRBD1 (5 bases). The CDR3 covers 16 residues. Germline V CDR1 and CDR2: SNHLY, FYNNEI. The germline V and J ends were trimmed by 11 bases and 6 bases, with 28 bases remaining between them. The CDR3 region has the DNA TGTGCCGCAGGGAAGGGGCCGCAAGGGACTCTCCATGGCTACACCTTC. Protein sequence: CAAGKGPQGTLHGYTF.

CDR3 nucleotides: TGTGCCAGCAGTGACCCAGGGGAGAACACCGGGGAGCTGTTTTTT. As protein: CASSDPGENTGELFF. The gene calls are TRBV6-1 and TRBJ2-2, with D possibly matching TRBD1 (6 bases). This CDR3 is 15 amino acids long. Deletions cut 3 bases from V and 1 base from J, with 9 bases between. Germline V lookup: CDR1 MNHNS, CDR2 SASEGT.

This chain links TRBV18 with TRBJ1-1; 11 nucleotides match TRBD1. CDR1 and CDR2 from the germline V gene are KGHSH and LQKENI. Germline trimming cut 3 bases from V and 5 bases from J; bases unmatched to any gene: 8. The CDR3 contains 16 residues. The CDR3 coding sequence is TGTGCCAGCTCACCTTGGGACAGGGGGGTTGGAACTGAAGCTTTCTTT. Translated, it gives CASSPWDRGVGTEAFF. The full variable domain, rest sourced from reference TRBV18 and TRBJ1-1, is NAGVMQNPRHLVRRRGQEARLRCSPMKGHSHVYWYRQLPEEGLKFMVYLQKENIIDESGMPKERFSAEFPKEGPSILRIQQVVRGDSAAYFCASSPWDRGVGTEAFFGQGTRLTVV.

Here the CDR3 DNA reads TGTGCCAGCAGTGATACGGGTCTAGCCAAAAACATTCAGTACTTC. It is translated as CASSDTGLAKNIQYF. The V gene is TRBV2, the J gene TRBJ2-4, with D unresolved. The CDR3 is made up of 15 amino acids. Trimming removed 3 bases at V and 0 bases at J, with 9 bases between. CDR1 SNHLY and CDR2 FYNNEI come from the germline V gene.

The V call is TRBV7-9, the J call TRBJ2-5; D gene ambiguous. CDR1 and CDR2 from the germline V gene are SEHNR and FQNEAQ (reference sequence). This CDR3 comprises 14 residues. The V end was cut by 2 bases, the J end by 4 bases, with 11 bases between. CDR3 loop: CASSLFAGSETQYF. The CDR3 nucleotides read TGTGCCAGCAGCTTATTTGCAGGATCAGAGACCCAGTACTTC.

Regarding this clone: A junction boundary mismatches the germline segment, possibly from a read error. The chain couples TRBV25-1 to TRBJ1-4; D possibly corresponds to TRBD1 (6 bases). The CDR3 has 14 residues. Germline lookup yields CDR1 MGHDK and CDR2 SYGVNS. In DNA form, the CDR3 reads TGTGCCAGCACTGAACCAGGGGATAATGAAAAACTGTTTTTT. This gives the protein CASTEPGDNEKLFF.

This clone was recorded once. The V call is TRBV18, the J call TRBJ1-5; D is undetermined. The CDR3 spans 15 residues. The germline CDR1 and CDR2 sequences are KGHSH and LQKENI. Trimming removed 2 bases from V and 6 bases from J, with 14 bases in between. The CDR3, as DNA: TGTGCCAGCTCACCAAACGAAATGGGAGCTCAGCCCCAGCATTTT. Amino acid sequence: CASSPNEMGAQPQHF. The full variable domain, completed using reference TRBV18 and TRBJ1-5, is NAGVMQNPRHLVRRRGQEARLRCSPMKGHSHVYWYRQLPEEGLKFMVYLQKENIIDESGMPKERFSAEFPKEGPSILRIQQVVRGDSAAYFCASSPNEMGAQPQHFGDGTRLSIL.

This clone was recorded only once. J is TRBJ1-6 and V is TRBV6-5; 11 positions agree with TRBD1. Germline V gives CDR1 MNHEY, CDR2 SVGAGI. This CDR3 region has 14 residues. J was trimmed by 10 bases and V by 7 bases; bases with no gene match: 6. The CDR3 DNA reads TGTGCCAGCAACCGGGACAGGGGGTACTCACCCCTCCACTTT. Its translation: CASNRDRGYSPLHF.

This clone has a single count. This rearrangement joins TRBV28 to TRBJ1-2, with D tentatively TRBD1 (6 bases). V was cut by 7 bases and J by 4 bases, with 16 bases left in between. CDR1 is MDHEN, CDR2 SYDVKM, per germline. The CDR3 consists of 14 residues. CDR3 nucleotides: TGTGCCAGCACCGCGGGGGACAACTTCTATGGCTACACCTTC. Its protein product is CASTAGDNFYGYTF.

V gene TRBV11-2 combines with J gene TRBJ1-1, with D maybe TRBD1 (5 bases). The V end lost 0 bases, the J end lost 6 bases, and 11 bases lay between the germline ends. Germline V CDR1 and CDR2: SGHAT, FQNNGV. The CDR3 has 14 amino acids. CDR3: CASSLDRGGAEAFF. The CDR3 DNA is TGTGCCAGCAGCTTAGATCGGGGAGGGGCTGAAGCTTTCTTT.

This clone appeared a single time. The V and J genes are TRBV30 and TRBJ1-4; D call uncertain. Trimming cost V 3 bases and J 5 bases, with 10 bases left between them. CDR1 and CDR2 (germline): GTSNPN, SVGIG (reference sequence). The CDR3 is 13 residues long. CDR3 nucleotide sequence: TGTGCCTGGAGCACGGGATTGAATGAAAAACTGTTTTTT. It codes for CAWSTGLNEKLFF. The variable domain in full, with the rest retrieved from reference TRBV30 and TRBJ1-4, is SQTIHQWPATLVQPVGSPLSLECTVEGTSNPNLYWYRQAAGRGLQLLFYSVGIGQISSEVPQNLSASRPQDRQFILSSKKLLLSDSGFYLCAWSTGLNEKLFFGSGTQLSVL.

The chain couples TRBV11-2 to TRBJ1-3; TRBD1 might be the D (6 bases). Trimming cost V 5 bases and J 0 bases, with 11 bases left between them. Per the germline V gene, CDR1 is SGHAT and CDR2 is FQNNGV. The CDR3 has 15 amino acids. As DNA, the CDR3 is TGTGCCAGCAGCCCGGGGACATACTCTGGAAACACCATATATTTT. This gives the protein CASSPGTYSGNTIYF.

The chain employs TRBV10-3 and TRBJ2-5; no clear D gene. The germline V and J ends were trimmed by 4 bases and 5 bases, with 11 bases remaining between them. The CDR3 loop spans 13 amino acids. CDR1 is ENHRY and CDR2 is SYGVKD in the germline V gene. This CDR3 reads CAISGGGVETQYF. As DNA, the CDR3 is TGTGCCATCAGTGGCGGCGGAGTGGAGACCCAGTACTTC.

V and J are TRBV5-5 and TRBJ2-1; 10 nucleotides line up with TRBD1. The CDR3 is 15 residues long. Germline values: CDR1 SGHKS, CDR2 YYEKEE (reference sequence). Trimming cost V 3 bases and J 2 bases; bases outside gene matches: 2. The CDR3 reads CASSWGQGTYNEQFF. CDR3 DNA sequence: TGTGCCAGCAGCTGGGGACAGGGGACCTACAATGAGCAGTTCTTC.

The chain employs TRBV6-5 and TRBJ2-2, with D possibly matching TRBD2 (5 bases). The CDR3 runs to 12 residues. Germline V gives CDR1 MNHEY, CDR2 SVGAGI. V lost 9 bases and J 1 base, leaving 6 bases between the germline ends. CDR3 sequence (DNA): TGTGCCAGTGCGGGGAACACCGGGGAGCTGTTTTTT. This codes for CASAGNTGELFF.